The clone carrying this TCR beta chain was observed at least ten times. The sample belongs to a study of early T cells in non-severe SARS-CoV-2 infection. From the 5' RACE reads, TCRdb called clonotypes with MiXCR, one entry per CDR3 protein. The sample contains approximately 31,000 distinct CDR3 sequences, roughly 7.2% of which appear only once. The V gene's germline CDR1 is SGHTS and CDR2 YDEGEE. This CDR3 comprises 23 residues. Trimming removed 2 bases from V and 0 bases from J; junction bases left unmatched: 26. Sequencing was performed on whole blood. The TCR sequence derives from an adult who was a healthcare worker with PCR-confirmed SARS-CoV-2 infection or an uninfected control (not recorded which). V is TRBV5-8 and J is TRBJ2-7, with 10 positions matching TRBD1. The CDR3 nucleotides read TGTGCCAGCAGCTTTCAGCGCGCCGGGGGACAGGGGACCATGGGACTGTACTCCTACGAGCAGTACTTC. Translating gives CASSFQRAGGQGTMGLYSYEQYF. The entire variable domain, with the rest obtained from reference TRBV5-8 and TRBJ2-7, is as follows: EAGVTQSPTHLIKTRGQQATLRCSPISGHTSVYWYQQALGLGLQFLLWYDEGEERNRGNFPPRFSGRQFPNYSSELNVNALELEDSALYLCASSFQRAGGQGTMGLYSYEQYFGPGTRLTVT.